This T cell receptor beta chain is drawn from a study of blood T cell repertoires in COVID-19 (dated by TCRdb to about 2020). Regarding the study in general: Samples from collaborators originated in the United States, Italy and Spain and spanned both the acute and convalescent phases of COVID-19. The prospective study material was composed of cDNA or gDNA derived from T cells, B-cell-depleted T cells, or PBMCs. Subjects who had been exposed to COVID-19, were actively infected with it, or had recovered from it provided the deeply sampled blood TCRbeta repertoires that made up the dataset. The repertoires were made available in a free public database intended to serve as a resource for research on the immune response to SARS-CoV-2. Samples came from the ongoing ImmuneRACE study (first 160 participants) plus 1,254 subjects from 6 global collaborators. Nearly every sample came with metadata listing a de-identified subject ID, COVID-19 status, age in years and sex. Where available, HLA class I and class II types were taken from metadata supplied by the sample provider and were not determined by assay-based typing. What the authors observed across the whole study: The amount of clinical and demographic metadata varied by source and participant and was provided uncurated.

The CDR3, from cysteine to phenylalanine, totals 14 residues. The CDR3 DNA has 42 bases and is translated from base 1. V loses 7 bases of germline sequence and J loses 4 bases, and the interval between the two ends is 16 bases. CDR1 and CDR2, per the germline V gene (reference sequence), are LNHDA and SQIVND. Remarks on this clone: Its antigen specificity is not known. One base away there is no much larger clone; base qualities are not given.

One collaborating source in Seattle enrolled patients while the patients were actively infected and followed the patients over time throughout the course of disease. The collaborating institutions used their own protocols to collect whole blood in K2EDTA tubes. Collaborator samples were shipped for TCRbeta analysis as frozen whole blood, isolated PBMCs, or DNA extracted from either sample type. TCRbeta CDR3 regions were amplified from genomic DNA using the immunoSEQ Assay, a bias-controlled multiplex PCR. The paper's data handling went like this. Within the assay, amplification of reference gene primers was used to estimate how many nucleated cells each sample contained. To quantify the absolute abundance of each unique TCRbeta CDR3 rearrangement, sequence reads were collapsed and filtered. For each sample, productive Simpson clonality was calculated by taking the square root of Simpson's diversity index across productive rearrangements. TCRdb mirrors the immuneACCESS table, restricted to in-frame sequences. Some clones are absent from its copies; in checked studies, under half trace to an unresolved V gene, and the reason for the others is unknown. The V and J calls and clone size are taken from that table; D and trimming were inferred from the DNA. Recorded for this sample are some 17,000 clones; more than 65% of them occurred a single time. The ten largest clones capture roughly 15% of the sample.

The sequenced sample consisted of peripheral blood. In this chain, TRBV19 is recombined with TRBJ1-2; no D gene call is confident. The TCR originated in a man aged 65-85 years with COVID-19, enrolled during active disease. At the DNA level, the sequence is TGTGCCAGTAAAACCAGCAGCGGCCTCTATGGCTACACCTTC. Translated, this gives CASKTSSGLYGYTF.